One sample yielded the 28 T cell receptor beta chains listed below, sequenced in a study of PD-L1 blockade in urothelial cancer. Libraries were prepared by immunoSEQ multiplex PCR; TCRdb keeps only in-frame clonotypes and omits some of them. The repertoire has 100,000 or so clones, about 90% of them found once; the top ten carry around 0.92%. The sequencing here drew on PBMCs, taken around atezolizumab (anti-PD-L1) treatment. These receptors originate from a woman of 80 years or more with urothelial cancer.

This chain uses TRBV6-6 with TRBJ1-5; 7 nucleotides align to TRBD1. Germline assignment: CDR1 MNHNY and CDR2 SVGAGI (reference sequence). The CDR3 contains 15 residues. Trimming at V came to 6 bases and at J to 1 base, leaving 6 bases not matched to a gene. CDR3 protein: CASSQDRASNQPQHF. In nucleotides, the CDR3 is TGTGCCAGCAGCCAAGACAGGGCAAGCAATCAGCCCCAGCATTTT.

The V and J genes are TRBV11-2 and TRBJ2-7; tentatively, D is TRBD1 (5 bases). The CDR3 consists of 16 residues. Germline CDR1 is SGHAT and CDR2 is FQNNGV. Trimming left V 5 bases short and J 0 bases short, with 17 bases between. CDR3 in amino acids: CASSPGLRIISYEQYF. CDR3 nucleotide sequence: TGTGCCAGCAGCCCAGGGCTGCGGATAATCTCCTACGAGCAGTACTTC.

The V call is TRBV29-1, the J call TRBJ2-1, with 9 bases matching TRBD2. The CDR3 length is 17 residues. From germline, CDR1 is SQVTM and CDR2 ANQGSEA. Trimming cost V 8 bases and J 2 bases; bases outside gene matches: 16. The CDR3 spells CSSSTSGNFPTYNEQFF. The CDR3 region has the DNA TGCAGCTCATCGACTAGCGGAAACTTCCCAACCTACAATGAGCAGTTCTTC.

The chain recombines TRBV28 with TRBJ2-5; D is uncertain. Trimming took 5 bases from V and 5 from J, leaving 9 bases between them. The CDR3 loop spans 12 amino acids. CDR1 and CDR2 (germline): MDHEN, SYDVKM. This CDR3 is CASSPTRETQYF. The CDR3 bases are TGTGCCAGCAGTCCAACCAGGGAGACCCAGTACTTC.

This chain uses TRBV6-1 with TRBJ1-1; D possibly corresponds to TRBD1 (5 bases). The CDR3 covers 12 residues. The ends were cut back, 10 bases at V and 4 bases at J, with 13 bases in the middle. From germline, CDR1 is MNHNS and CDR2 SASEGT. The CDR3 coding sequence is TGTGCCATGCGGGGACCGATCACTGAAGCTTTCTTT. This encodes CAMRGPITEAFF.

V gene TRBV7-2 combines with J gene TRBJ2-5; no clear D. Germline CDR1 is SGHTA and CDR2 is FQGNSA. The ends were cut back, 1 base at V and 1 base at J, with 10 bases in the middle. The CDR3 extends over 15 amino acids. CDR3 sequence: CASSLDGRPQETQYF. The CDR3 coding sequence is TGTGCCAGCAGCTTAGATGGCAGGCCCCAAGAGACCCAGTACTTC.

The chain has TRBV30 and TRBJ2-7, with TRBD2 identical over 8 bases. Germline CDR1 reads GTSNPN; CDR2 reads SVGIG (reference sequence). The CDR3 contains 13 residues. Trimming cost V 6 bases and J 3 bases; bases outside gene matches: 7. CDR3 loop: CACEREHFYEQYF. CDR3 DNA: TGTGCCTGTGAGCGGGAGCACTTCTACGAGCAGTACTTC. Variable domain in full (rest from reference TRBV30 and TRBJ2-7): SQTIHQWPATLVQPVGSPLSLECTVEGTSNPNLYWYRQAAGRGLQLLFYSVGIGQISSEVPQNLSASRPQDRQFILSSKKLLLSDSGFYLCACEREHFYEQYFGPGTRLTVT.

The genes are TRBV27 and TRBJ1-1; possible D gene TRBD1, 6 bases. Germline V gene sequence: CDR1 MNHEY, CDR2 SMNVEV (reference sequence). The ends were cut back, 6 bases at V and 8 bases at J, with 10 bases in the middle. The CDR3 loop spans 11 amino acids. The CDR3 coding sequence is TGTGCCAGCAGGGTGGGGACAGAAGCTTTCTTT. It translates to CASRVGTEAFF.

The chain combines TRBV6-1 with TRBJ2-4; 7 bases fit TRBD1. The trim removed 4 bases at V and 4 bases at J, leaving 7 bases unmatched. Looked up from germline, CDR1 is MNHNS and CDR2 is SASEGT. The CDR3 is 15 amino acids. CDR3 bases: TGTGCCAGCAGTGGCTACGGGACAGAAAAAAACATTCAGTACTTC. This gives the protein CASSGYGTEKNIQYF.

The chain joins TRBV10-3 to TRBJ2-6; 9 bases fit TRBD1. The CDR3 runs to 17 residues. The ends lost 3 bases at V and 2 bases at J; junction bases unmatched: 5. CDR1 and CDR2 (germline): ENHRY, SYGVKD. The CDR3, as DNA: TGTGCCATCAGTGACCGGACAGGGGCTGCTGGGGCCAACGTCCTGACTTTC. Amino acids: CAISDRTGAAGANVLTF.

The chain has TRBV19 and TRBJ1-4, with TRBD1 as a possible D gene (5 bases). The CDR3 runs 16 residues. The ends were cut back, 3 bases at V and 0 bases at J, with 11 bases in the middle. The germline V gene has CDR1 LNHDA and CDR2 SQIVND (reference sequence). The CDR3 DNA reads TGTGCCAGTAGTATTCGCGGGGCATCAACTAATGAAAAACTGTTTTTT. It specifies CASSIRGASTNEKLFF.

The chain uses TRBV14 and TRBJ2-1; D unresolved. Germline loops: CDR1 SGHDN, CDR2 FVKESK. The V end was cut by 2 bases, the J end by 0 bases, with 11 bases between. CDR3 length: 16 amino acids. The CDR3 bases are TGTGCCAGCAGCCAACCTCCCCTATACTCCTACAATGAGCAGTTCTTC. It encodes CASSQPPLYSYNEQFF.

This clone occurred once. The CDR3 DNA reads TGTGCCAGCAGTTTGGAGGGGTTGGGCGGGCAGCCCCAGCATTTT. Protein sequence: CASSLEGLGGQPQHF. The chain employs TRBV27 and TRBJ1-5; weak D call: TRBD1 (5 bases). The CDR3 consists of 15 residues. Looked up from germline, CDR1 is MNHEY and CDR2 is SMNVEV (reference sequence). V dropped 3 bases and J dropped 7 bases, with 16 bases sitting between them.

The chain combines TRBV5-3 with TRBJ1-1; 8 nucleotides align to TRBD1. TRBV5-3 is filed as an ORF, its function uncertain. V trimming: 5 bases; J trimming: 5 bases; junction bases outside the gene matches: 8. This CDR3 contains 14 residues. DNA for the CDR3: TGTGCCAGAAGGCGGGACAGGAGAAGGACTGAAGCTTTCTTT. Encoded protein: CARRRDRRRTEAFF.

The rearrangement links TRBV7-8 to TRBJ2-3; the match to TRBD2 covers 11 bases. V trimming: 5 bases; J trimming: 3 bases; junction bases outside the gene matches: 19. The CDR3 sequence is 20 residues long. From germline, CDR1 is SGHVS and CDR2 FQNEAQ. CDR3: CASSTRLAGSFRASTDTQYF. CDR3 coding DNA: TGTGCCAGCAGCACGCGACTAGCGGGATCGTTTAGGGCAAGTACAGATACGCAGTATTTT.

The chain employs TRBV27 and TRBJ1-2, with D tentatively TRBD1 (5 bases). Trimming stripped 8 bases from V and 0 bases from J, with 13 bases between. Per germline, CDR1 MNHEY and CDR2 SMNVEV (reference sequence). The CDR3 is made up of 14 amino acids. CDR3 DNA: TGTGCCAGCTCACGTGGGGACTCTAACTATGGCTACACCTTC. Amino acids: CASSRGDSNYGYTF.

The gene calls are TRBV9 and TRBJ2-1; weak D call: TRBD2 (6 bases). The germline V and J ends were trimmed by 0 bases and 9 bases, with 16 bases remaining between them. Germline V CDR1 and CDR2: SGDLS, YYNGEE. The CDR3 is 15 residues long. CDR3 nucleotide sequence: TGTGCCAGCAGCGTAGGAACGGGAGTCGAGAGTGAGCAGTTCTTC. It specifies CASSVGTGVESEQFF.

The chain joins TRBV2 to TRBJ1-3; D is unresolved. CDR3 size: 16 residues. Trimming cost V 3 bases and J 0 bases, with 12 bases left between them. Germline V gene data show CDR1 as SNHLY and CDR2 as FYNNEI. The CDR3 sequence is CASSDAGGSSGNTIYF. In DNA form, the CDR3 reads TGTGCCAGCAGTGACGCCGGAGGTAGCTCTGGAAACACCATATATTTT.

The gene calls are TRBV5-1 and TRBJ2-1, with 9 bases identical to TRBD2. CDR1 and CDR2 from the germline V gene are SGHRS and YFSETQ. V dropped 2 bases and J dropped 3; count of bases not matched to a gene: 6. The length of the CDR3 is 16 residues. CDR3 amino acids: CASSFLAGVNYNEQFF. The CDR3 region has the DNA TGCGCCAGCAGCTTTTTAGCGGGAGTAAACTACAATGAGCAGTTCTTC.

The chain combines TRBV27 with TRBJ1-1; no clear D. The CDR3 extends over 15 amino acids. Germline loops: CDR1 MNHEY, CDR2 SMNVEV (reference sequence). Trimming took 0 bases from V and 1 from J, leaving 9 bases between them. The chain's CDR3 is CASSLSSQANTEAFF. The CDR3 DNA reads TGTGCCAGCAGTTTATCGAGTCAGGCGAACACTGAAGCTTTCTTT.

The V and J genes are TRBV5-1 and TRBJ2-5, with a weak D call TRBD1 (6 bases). The V end lost 0 bases, the J end lost 3 bases, and 9 bases lay between the germline ends. Germline V gene sequence: CDR1 SGHRS, CDR2 YFSETQ. The CDR3 covers 14 residues. The CDR3 sequence: CASSLARTEETQYF. For the CDR3, the DNA is TGCGCCAGCAGCTTGGCCAGGACAGAAGAGACCCAGTACTTC.

Written as DNA, the CDR3 is TGCGCCAGCCAACCCGGACAGCCCGGTGCTGGCGATGAGCAGTTCTTC. This encodes CASQPGQPGAGDEQFF. V gene TRBV5-1 combines with J gene TRBJ2-1, with D perhaps matching TRBD1 (6 bases). The CDR3 extends over 16 amino acids. V lost 7 bases and J lost 8, with 25 bases in between. Germline V gene data show CDR1 as SGHRS and CDR2 as YFSETQ.

This chain connects TRBV5-4 to TRBJ2-7; D is unclear. Germline V lookup: CDR1 SGHNT, CDR2 YYREEE (reference sequence). Deletions cut 4 bases from V and 2 bases from J, with 19 bases between. The CDR3 contains 16 residues. The CDR3 DNA is TGTGCCAGCAGCCTCACACAGAAAATAAAAACCTACGAGCAGTACTTC. This sequence encodes CASSLTQKIKTYEQYF. Full variable domain (rest looked up from reference TRBV5-4 and TRBJ2-7): ETGVTQSPTHLIKTRGQQVTLRCSSQSGHNTVSWYQQALGQGPQFIFQYYREEENGRGNFPPRFSGLQFPNYSSELNVNALELDDSALYLCASSLTQKIKTYEQYFGPGTRLTVT.

This chain uses TRBV28 with TRBJ1-2; the match to TRBD1 covers 8 bases. With V trimmed by 10 bases and J by 7 bases, 14 bases remained unmatched. The germline CDR1 and CDR2 sequences are MDHEN and SYDVKM. The CDR3 is made up of 14 amino acids. CDR3 region: CAILDVTGGSGYTF. The DNA of the CDR3 is TGTGCCATCCTAGACGTCACAGGGGGAAGTGGCTACACCTTC.

The chain is built from TRBV4-1 and TRBJ2-2, with unresolved D. The V gene lost 0 bases and the J gene lost 7 bases, with 9 bases spanning the gap. Germline CDR1 is MGHRA and CDR2 is YSYEKL. CDR3 length equals 14 residues. This chain's CDR3 is CASSQDPESGELFF. The CDR3 nucleotides are TGCGCCAGCAGCCAAGATCCAGAAAGCGGGGAGCTGTTTTTT.

The V gene is TRBV10-2, the J gene TRBJ2-5; 10 bases are shared with TRBD2. V lost 5 bases and J lost 3; bases outside the gene matches: 3. CDR3 length equals 14 residues. Germline CDR1 is WSHSY and CDR2 is SAAADI. The CDR3 DNA follows: TGCGCCAGCAGTCCCAGCGGGGGGGAAGAGACCCAGTACTTC. Translated: CASSPSGGEETQYF.

This chain connects TRBV28 to TRBJ2-1; TRBD1 might be the D (6 bases). The V gene lost 10 bases and the J gene lost 0 bases, with 19 bases spanning the gap. The CDR3 totals 16 residues. CDR1 MDHEN and CDR2 SYDVKM come from the germline V gene. Here the CDR3 reads CATWGRQADSYNEQFF. DNA of the CDR3: TGTGCCACCTGGGGGCGTCAAGCGGACTCCTACAATGAGCAGTTCTTC.

V is TRBV7-8 and J is TRBJ1-2, with D possibly being TRBD1 (6 bases). Germline V gene sequence: CDR1 SGHVS, CDR2 FQNEAQ. V shed 5 bases and J shed 0 bases, with 16 bases lying between them. The CDR3 extends over 16 amino acids. The CDR3 is CASSRSQGRSNYGYTF. In nucleotides, the CDR3 is TGTGCCAGCAGCCGTTCCCAGGGGCGGTCTAACTATGGCTACACCTTC.